One sample yielded the 9 T cell receptor beta chains listed below, sequenced in a study of blood T cells in healthy people across ages. Combining a sample-barcoded 5' primer with a J-beta primer mix, a second PCR ran for 7 to 11 cycles. TCRdb called the 5' RACE reads again in MiXCR, with one record for every CDR3 protein. The sample includes 600,000 or so distinct CDR3 sequences, over 20% of them seen just once. The sample consisted of blood. These TCRs come from a man between 65 and 85 years old in good health.

This clonotype was detected a few times. The chain has TRBV4-2 and TRBJ2-2, with 7 nucleotides matching TRBD2. V lost 9 bases to trimming and J lost 1 base; unmatched junction nucleotides: 5. The CDR3 is 14 amino acids. Germline V lookup: CDR1 LGHNA, CDR2 YNFKEQ. Here the CDR3 reads CASQRGVNTGELFF. The DNA of the CDR3 is TGTGCCAGTCAACGGGGGGTGAACACCGGGGAGCTGTTTTTT.

This chain links TRBV30 with TRBJ2-2, with D tentatively TRBD2 (7 bases). The germline V and J ends were trimmed by 7 bases and 5 bases, with 20 bases remaining between them. The germline gives CDR1 GTSNPN, CDR2 SVGIG (reference sequence). The CDR3 runs to 15 residues. The chain's CDR3 is CAYARRGRETGELFF. In nucleotides, the CDR3 is TGTGCCTACGCCCGAAGGGGGAGGGAGACCGGGGAGCTGTTTTTT.

The CDR3 loop reads CASSLASGGTTDTQYF. The CDR3 nucleotides are TGTGCCAGCAGTTTAGCTAGCGGGGGGACCACAGATACGCAGTATTTT. This chain uses TRBV12-3 or TRBV12-4 with TRBJ2-3; 10 bases are shared with TRBD2. The CDR3 covers 16 residues. With 0 bases clipped from V and 2 bases from J, the junction kept 2 bases outside the gene matches.

The chain links TRBV7-9 to TRBJ2-3; perhaps TRBD2 as D (5 bases). The germline V and J ends were trimmed by 5 bases and 0 bases, with 12 bases remaining between them. The germline gives CDR1 SEHNR, CDR2 FQNEAQ (reference sequence). CDR3 length: 15 amino acids. The CDR3 spells CASSREGASTDTQYF. The CDR3 coding sequence is TGTGCCAGCAGCCGTGAGGGCGCTAGCACAGATACGCAGTATTTT.

V is TRBV19 and J is TRBJ2-7, with TRBD2 identical over 10 bases. After removal of 3 bases from V and 3 bases from J, the junction contained 2 bases not matched to a gene. Germline V lookup: CDR1 LNHDA, CDR2 SQIVND (reference sequence). The CDR3 totals 14 residues. CDR3 DNA: TGTGCCAGTAGTATCCAGCGGGAGGGCTACGAGCAGTACTTC. Amino acid sequence: CASSIQREGYEQYF.

The V and J genes are TRBV6-1 and TRBJ2-7; no firm D call. Germline values: CDR1 MNHNS, CDR2 SASEGT. This CDR3 has 12 residues. V was trimmed by 0 bases and J by 6 bases, leaving 6 bases between them. The CDR3 is CASSEANCEQYF. The CDR3 DNA sequence: TGTGCCAGCAGTGAAGCTAACTGCGAGCAGTACTTC.

The CDR3 DNA sequence: TGCAGTGCTAGTGCCTTCCCAGGGGGAAACATTCAGTACTTC. The encoded protein is CSASAFPGGNIQYF. The chain couples TRBV20-1 to TRBJ2-4; 7 bases fit TRBD1. This CDR3 spans 14 amino acids. The V and J ends lost 3 bases and 6 bases, in that order; junction bases with no gene match: 8. Looked up from germline, CDR1 is DFQATT and CDR2 is SNEGSKA (reference sequence).

This clonotype was recorded at least ten times. This chain connects TRBV5-1 to TRBJ1-1; no reliable D call. The germline V gene encodes CDR1 SGHRS and CDR2 YFSETQ. The CDR3 is made up of 12 amino acids. V gave up 5 bases and J gave up 1 base, with 6 bases separating them. The CDR3 DNA follows: TGCGCCAGCAGTAAGGGGAACACTGAAGCTTTCTTT. It specifies CASSKGNTEAFF.

V gene TRBV7-9 combines with J gene TRBJ2-1, with unresolved D. V was clipped by 3 bases and J by 14 bases, with 17 bases between them. CDR3 length: 13 amino acids. Germline assignment: CDR1 SEHNR and CDR2 FQNEAQ (reference sequence). The CDR3 region is CASSLSSNSREFF. In DNA form, the CDR3 reads TGTGCCAGCAGCTTGTCATCTAACTCTCGGGAGTTCTTC.